This TCR beta chain was profiled in a study of vaccination and CD4 T cells after COVID-19. Worth noting for this clonotype: What it recognizes is unknown.

Looked up from germline, CDR1 is DFQATT and CDR2 is SNEGSKA (reference sequence). This CDR3 region has 17 residues. Trimming removed 0 bases from V and 5 bases from J, with 19 bases in between. Treatment given: roughly nine-day PBMC culture with coronavirus spike peptide pools or control peptides (ViraFEST assay). Sequencing of cultured CD4+ T cell DNA used the Oncomine TCR Beta short-read assay. TCRdb reprocessed the PCR reads via MiXCR and lists one record per CDR3 protein. The sample records 10,000 to 15,000 distinct CDR3 sequences, approximately 61% being singletons. V is TRBV20-1 and J is TRBJ1-4; no definite D call. The sequence was obtained from a human donor who had recovered from COVID-19. The sample consisted of CD4+ T cells from blood, cultured in vitro. This chain's CDR3 is CSARDGSSGKTNEKLFF. CDR3 bases: TGCAGTGCTAGAGACGGGAGTTCGGGGAAGACAAATGAAAAACTGTTTTTT.